This T cell receptor (beta chain) was obtained from a study of CD8 T cells in ankylosing spondylitis. Study results and caveats: A TCR beta motif made of fewer than 10 highly homologous variants seemed typical of ankylosing spondylitis blood.

This CDR3 has 13 residues. Germline lookup yields CDR1 SNHLY and CDR2 FYNNEI. The germline V and J ends were trimmed by 1 base and 0 bases, with 3 bases remaining between them. This clonotype was detected ten times or more. The antigen remains undetermined. Via MiXCR, TCRdb re-called the 5' RACE reads, giving one row per CDR3 protein. This table has hundreds of thousands of distinct CDR3 sequences, about 13% appearing once. This sequence was found in a male donor with ankylosing spondylitis. Sequences were obtained from blood, either unsorted or a sorted T cell fraction (not recorded which). This rearrangement joins TRBV2 to TRBJ1-1; the D is unclear. The CDR3 DNA sequence: TGTGCCAGCAGTGAAGAAGTGAACACTGAAGCTTTCTTT. Translation: CASSEEVNTEAFF.